This TCR beta chain emerged from a study of blood T cell repertoires in COVID-19. Overall study context: Samples of COVID-19 (acute and convalescent) were obtained from the United States, Italy and Spain. In each case, the material was cDNA or gDNA derived from T cells, B-cell-depleted T cells, or PBMCs.

CDR1 and CDR2 from the germline V gene are LNHDA and SQIVND (reference sequence). Unmatched junction bases numbered 10, after V lost 6 bases and J lost 0 bases. CDR3 size: 16 residues. Assay used: immunoSEQ multiplex PCR; TCRdb lists only in-frame clones, some missing. Of 110,000 or so clones listed, 70% to 90% are singletons. Sequencing was done on a sample of peripheral blood. The J gene is TRBJ2-7, the V gene TRBV19, with 8 bases that match TRBD2. This receptor was taken from a woman in her seventies who had recovered from COVID-19. CDR3 region: CASSMREVPSSYEQYF. The CDR3 region has the DNA TGTGCCAGTAGCATGCGGGAGGTCCCCTCCTCCTACGAGCAGTACTTC.